The rows below give T cell receptor beta chains drawn from one sample of a study of beta chain features in type 1 diabetes. Sequencing used immunoSEQ multiplex PCR; TCRdb keeps in-frame clones, though not all of them. The sample lists hundreds of thousands of clones, roughly 13% occurring once. Specimen: naive CD4+ T cells from blood. These receptors were obtained from a woman under 30 with type 1 diabetes. CDR3s include the opening cysteine and the closing phenylalanine or tryptophan. Fields, in order: V gene, CDR3 protein.

v_call: TRBV6-5; cdr3_aa: CASSLRQTYEQYF
v_call: TRBV7-2; cdr3_aa: CASSPQGRGAAQPQHF
v_call: TRBV2; cdr3_aa: CASSEARQFF
v_call: TRBV25-1; cdr3_aa: CASSRQGESTEAFF
v_call: TRBV18; cdr3_aa: CASSPPSEEEQFF
v_call: TRBV4-3; cdr3_aa: CASSQDLSHGTGRAEAFF
v_call: TRBV14; cdr3_aa: CASGQSLAKNIQYF
v_call: TRBV7-8; cdr3_aa: CASSLDSYNEKLFF
v_call: TRBV18; cdr3_aa: CASSSLPQAEQYF
v_call: TRBV2; cdr3_aa: CASSTGTGRYEQYF
v_call: TRBV9; cdr3_aa: CASSVVGLAGYNEQFF
v_call: TRBV19; cdr3_aa: CASMVNRRRTDEQFF
v_call: TRBV20-1; cdr3_aa: CSASSVIEAFF
v_call: TRBV7-2; cdr3_aa: CASSIADFQETQYF
v_call: TRBV29-1; cdr3_aa: CSVGTGELYEQYF
v_call: TRBV5-4; cdr3_aa: CASSLAGLAGSTDTQYF
v_call: TRBV5-1; cdr3_aa: CASSLDRRNTEAFF
v_call: TRBV5-4; cdr3_aa: CASSHAAGGQETQYF
v_call: TRBV9; cdr3_aa: CASSESSTDTQYF